Listed here are 21 T cell receptor beta chains from one sample, sequenced in a study of monozygotic twins with inflammatory bowel disease. TCRdb re-called the 5' RACE reads; every CDR3 protein appears as one record, without DNA. This listing includes over 100,000 distinct CDR3 sequences. Sequencing was carried out using blood. These receptors originate from a human donor with ulcerative colitis or Crohn's disease, or a healthy co-twin of an affected twin (not recorded which).

V gene TRBV29-1 combines with J gene TRBJ2-2; TCRdb lists TRBD2, though no DNA is available to test this call. This CDR3 has 14 amino acids. CDR1 SQVTM and CDR2 ANQGSEA come from the germline V gene. The CDR3 loop is CSVGGGGDTGELFF.

The chain carries TRBV5-1 and TRBJ2-1; TCRdb's D call of TRBD2 is untestable without DNA. CDR1 and CDR2 from the germline V gene are SGHRS and YFSETQ. The CDR3 is 14 residues long. The CDR3 sequence: CASRTSGPYNEQFF.

The chain combines TRBV5-1 with TRBJ1-1. CDR3 length: 13 residues. The germline V gene encodes CDR1 SGHRS and CDR2 YFSETQ. Here the CDR3 reads CASSLKLNTEAFF.

The chain employs TRBV13 and TRBJ2-7; TCRdb picks TRBD2, but there is no DNA to check that call. The CDR3 is 15 residues long. Germline V CDR1 and CDR2: PRHDT, FYEKMQ (reference sequence). The CDR3: CASSFTSGTAYEQYF.

The chain carries TRBV12-3 or TRBV12-4 and TRBJ2-5; TCRdb calls TRBD2, which cannot be checked without DNA. The CDR3 sequence is 15 residues long. This chain's CDR3 is CASSLFSGGVETQYF.

The rearrangement joins TRBV5-6 to TRBJ1-3; the TRBD1 assignment by TCRdb is unverifiable without DNA. CDR3 size: 13 residues. Per the germline V gene, CDR1 is SGHDT and CDR2 is YYEEEE. The CDR3 reads CASSWWGGNTIYF. The entire variable domain, with the rest obtained from reference TRBV5-6 and TRBJ1-3, is as follows: DAGVTQSPTHLIKTRGQQVTLRCSPKSGHDTVSWYQQALGQGPQFIFQYYEEEERQRGNFPDRFSGHQFPNYSSELNVNALLLGDSALYLCASSWWGGNTIYFGEGSWLTVV.

V and J are TRBV18 and TRBJ2-7. The CDR3 has 12 amino acids. Germline CDR1 reads KGHSH; CDR2 reads LQKENI. CDR3: CASSPPGHEQYF.

The V gene is TRBV5-1, the J gene TRBJ2-2. In germline, CDR1 is SGHRS, CDR2 YFSETQ. The CDR3 sequence is 15 residues long. The CDR3 spells CASSLEGANTGELFF.

The chain uses TRBV5-1 and TRBJ1-4; TCRdb returns TRBD1, unconfirmable since there is no DNA. In germline, CDR1 is SGHRS, CDR2 YFSETQ. The CDR3 contains 17 residues. The CDR3: CASSPGTGGGRDEKLFF.

This CDR3 is CASSSGLAGVNEQFF. The rearrangement links TRBV7-2 to TRBJ2-1; no DNA is available, so the TRBD2 call from TCRdb remains unchecked. CDR1 SGHTA and CDR2 FQGNSA come from the germline V gene. The length of the CDR3 is 15 residues.

The chain joins TRBV6-1 to TRBJ2-5. This CDR3 is 13 amino acids long. Germline V gene sequence: CDR1 MNHNS, CDR2 SASEGT. The CDR3 here is CASSESGYETQYF.

The chain is built from TRBV6-2 or TRBV6-3 and TRBJ2-1; TCRdb outputs TRBD1, but without DNA this stays unchecked. In germline, CDR1 is MNHEY, CDR2 SVGEGT. The CDR3 length is 15 residues. CDR3 loop: CASAQADSFYNEQFF.

The chain recombines TRBV5-1 with TRBJ1-2; as DNA is missing, the TRBD1 call by TCRdb cannot be tested. In germline, CDR1 is SGHRS, CDR2 YFSETQ. The CDR3 runs to 14 residues. The CDR3 region is CASSSQGPLSGYTF.

The rearrangement uses TRBV24-1 and TRBJ2-1; the D gene TCRdb calls, TRBD2, cannot be checked with no DNA. Germline CDR1 KGHDR, CDR2 SFDVKD. This CDR3 has 17 residues. CDR3 residues: CATSDPSGTRYYNEQFF.

This chain uses TRBV19 with TRBJ1-1. In germline, CDR1 is LNHDA, CDR2 SQIVND (reference sequence). This CDR3 has 13 amino acids. CDR3 loop: CASSRVGNTEAFF.

V gene TRBV29-1 combines with J gene TRBJ2-7. This CDR3 has 12 residues. CDR1 is SQVTM and CDR2 is ANQGSEA in the germline V gene. CDR3 region: CSVGSISYEQYF.

The chain links TRBV7-2 to TRBJ2-2. CDR1 and CDR2 from the germline V gene are SGHTA and FQGNSA. This CDR3 has 14 amino acids. This CDR3 is CASSFVANTGELFF.

The chain combines TRBV29-1 with TRBJ2-3; TCRdb gives TRBD2 as the D gene, but with no DNA this cannot be confirmed. The germline V gene has CDR1 SQVTM and CDR2 ANQGSEA. The CDR3 length is 15 residues. The CDR3 protein is CSVEGLAESTDTQYF.

The chain has TRBV7-2 and TRBJ1-2; TCRdb gives TRBD1 as the D gene, but with no DNA this cannot be confirmed. The CDR3 sequence is 14 residues long. From germline, CDR1 is SGHTA and CDR2 FQGNSA. CDR3 region: CASSSGHSQYGYTF. Filled out from reference TRBV7-2 and TRBJ1-2, the complete variable domain reads GAGVSQSPSNKVTEKGKDVELRCDPISGHTALYWYRQSLGQGLEFLIYFQGNSAPDKSGLPSDRFSAERTGGSVSTLTIQRTQQEDSAVYLCASSSGHSQYGYTFGSGTRLTVV.

J is TRBJ2-3 and V is TRBV28; TCRdb proposes TRBD2, but this gene call is untestable without DNA. This CDR3 region has 16 residues. Germline assignment: CDR1 MDHEN and CDR2 SYDVKM. The CDR3 reads CASSLESGGNEDTQYF.

The rearrangement links TRBV18 to TRBJ2-3; without DNA, the TCRdb call of TRBD1 cannot be checked. This CDR3 is 14 amino acids long. In germline, CDR1 is KGHSH, CDR2 LQKENI. The CDR3 sequence is CASSPGTPGDTQYF.